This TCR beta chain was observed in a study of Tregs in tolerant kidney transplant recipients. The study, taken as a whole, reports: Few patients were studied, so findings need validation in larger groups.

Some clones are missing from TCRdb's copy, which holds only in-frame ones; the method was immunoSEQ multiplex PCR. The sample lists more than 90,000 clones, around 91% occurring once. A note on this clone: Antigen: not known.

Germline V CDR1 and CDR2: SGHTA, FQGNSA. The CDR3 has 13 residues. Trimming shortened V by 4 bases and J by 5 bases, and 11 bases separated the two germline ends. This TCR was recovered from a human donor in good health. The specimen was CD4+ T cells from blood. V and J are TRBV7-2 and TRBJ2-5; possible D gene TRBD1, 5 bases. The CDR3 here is CASSSTGSETQYF. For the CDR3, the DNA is TGTGCCAGCAGCTCCACAGGCTCCGAGACCCAGTACTTC.